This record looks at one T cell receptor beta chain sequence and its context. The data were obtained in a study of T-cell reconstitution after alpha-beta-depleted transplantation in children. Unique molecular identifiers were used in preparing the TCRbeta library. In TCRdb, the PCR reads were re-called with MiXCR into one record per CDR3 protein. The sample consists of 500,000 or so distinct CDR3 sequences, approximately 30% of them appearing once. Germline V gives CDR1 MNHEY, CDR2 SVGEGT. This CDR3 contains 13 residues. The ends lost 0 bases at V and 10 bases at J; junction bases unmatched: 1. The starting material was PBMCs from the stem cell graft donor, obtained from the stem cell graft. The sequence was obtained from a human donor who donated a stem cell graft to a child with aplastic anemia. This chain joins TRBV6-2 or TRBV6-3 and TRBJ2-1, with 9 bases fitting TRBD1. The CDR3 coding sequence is TGTGCCAGCAGTTACTCGGGGACAGGGGAGCAGTTCTTC. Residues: CASSYSGTGEQFF.